This T cell receptor beta chain was recorded in a study of blood T cell repertoires in COVID-19. J was trimmed by 0 bases and V by 9 bases; bases with no gene match: 8. The CDR3 runs 16 residues. The V gene's germline CDR1 is MNHEY and CDR2 SMNVEV (reference sequence). How the authors handled the data: Using reference gene primer amplification, nucleated cell counts were estimated. Method: immunoSEQ multiplex PCR; TCRdb's copy keeps in-frame clones and lacks some. That table furnishes V, J and clone size, whereas the DNA furnished D and trimming. Seen here are 10,000 to 15,000 clones, just under 80% observed once, and the top ten hold about a third.

The chain recombines TRBV27 with TRBJ1-5, with TRBD1 identical over 10 bases. The receptor's source is a human donor in a cohort sampled during active COVID-19. The sample consisted of peripheral blood. CDR3 region: CASRDRGIYSNQPQHF. The CDR3 nucleotides are TGTGCCAGTCGGGACAGGGGCATCTATAGCAATCAGCCCCAGCATTTT.